This T cell receptor (beta chain) was identified in a study of CXCR3-negative and CXCR3-positive naive CD8 T cells. Study-level results: Relative to memory CD8+ cells, whose diversity was much lower, both naive subsets had comparably high diversity.

UMI-labeled 5' RACE TRB cDNA libraries were prepared from the cells. TCRdb re-called the 5' RACE reads, yielding one record per CDR3 amino acid sequence without DNA. This sample contains tens of thousands of distinct CDR3 sequences. Details on this clonotype: Its cognate antigen is unknown.

Sequences were obtained from naive CXCR3- CD8+ T cells from blood. Subset indicated: CD45RO-CCR7+CD27+CD95- naive CD8+ T cells lacking CXCR3 (TNR3-). The sequence was collected from a human donor in good health. Some clones in this sample may be carry-over from other donors' samples.

The CDR3 loop is CASSLVGGENTGELFF. The chain joins TRBV5-5 to TRBJ2-2; the D call of TRBD2 rests on TCRdb alone, since no DNA is present to check it. The CDR3 is 16 residues long. Germline lookup yields CDR1 SGHKS and CDR2 YYEKEE (reference sequence).